In this sample, the clone carrying this T cell receptor (beta chain) turned up a few times. Germline-derived CDR1 and CDR2 are MGHDK and SYGVNS. The length of the CDR3 is 15 residues. The V end was cut by 1 base, the J end by 3 bases, with 11 bases between. Not enrolled were patients with uncontrolled infection, other autoimmune disease, pregnancy or lactation. Fresh peripheral blood, 7.5 to 10 ml of it, supplied the PBMCs. The record originates from a study of T cells in Graves' hyperthyroidism and ophthalmopathy. The CDR3 regions of TCR beta were amplified from RNA transcripts. The HTBI primer set drove a first-round RT-PCR of the TCR CDR3. TCRdb called the multiplex PCR reads again in MiXCR, with one record for every CDR3 protein. The sample includes around 560,000 distinct CDR3 sequences, around 15% of them seen just once.

The receptor comes from a woman younger than 30 with Graves' hyperthyroidism. Specimen: blood. V is TRBV25-1 and J is TRBJ2-3, with D maybe TRBD2 (5 bases). The CDR3 DNA sequence: TGTGCCAGCAGTGAATTAGGGCTAGCTACAGATACGCAGTATTTT. Amino acids: CASSELGLATDTQYF.